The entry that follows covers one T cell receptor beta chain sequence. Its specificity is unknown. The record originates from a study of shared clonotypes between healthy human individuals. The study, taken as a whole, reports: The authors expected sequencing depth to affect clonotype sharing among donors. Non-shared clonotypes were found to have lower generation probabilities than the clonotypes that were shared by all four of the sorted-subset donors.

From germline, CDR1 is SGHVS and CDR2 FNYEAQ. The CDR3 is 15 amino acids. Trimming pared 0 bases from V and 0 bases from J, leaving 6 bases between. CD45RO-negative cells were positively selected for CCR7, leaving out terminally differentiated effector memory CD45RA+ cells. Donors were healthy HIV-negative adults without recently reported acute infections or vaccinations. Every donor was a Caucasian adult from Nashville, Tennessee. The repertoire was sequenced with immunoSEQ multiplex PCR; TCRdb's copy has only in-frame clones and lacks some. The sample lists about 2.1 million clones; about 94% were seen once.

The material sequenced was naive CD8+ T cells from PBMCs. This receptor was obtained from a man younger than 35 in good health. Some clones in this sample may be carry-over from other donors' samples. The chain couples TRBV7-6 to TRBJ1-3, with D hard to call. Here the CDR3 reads CASSLAVDSGNTIYF. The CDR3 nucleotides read TGTGCCAGCAGCTTAGCGGTAGACTCTGGAAACACCATATATTTT.